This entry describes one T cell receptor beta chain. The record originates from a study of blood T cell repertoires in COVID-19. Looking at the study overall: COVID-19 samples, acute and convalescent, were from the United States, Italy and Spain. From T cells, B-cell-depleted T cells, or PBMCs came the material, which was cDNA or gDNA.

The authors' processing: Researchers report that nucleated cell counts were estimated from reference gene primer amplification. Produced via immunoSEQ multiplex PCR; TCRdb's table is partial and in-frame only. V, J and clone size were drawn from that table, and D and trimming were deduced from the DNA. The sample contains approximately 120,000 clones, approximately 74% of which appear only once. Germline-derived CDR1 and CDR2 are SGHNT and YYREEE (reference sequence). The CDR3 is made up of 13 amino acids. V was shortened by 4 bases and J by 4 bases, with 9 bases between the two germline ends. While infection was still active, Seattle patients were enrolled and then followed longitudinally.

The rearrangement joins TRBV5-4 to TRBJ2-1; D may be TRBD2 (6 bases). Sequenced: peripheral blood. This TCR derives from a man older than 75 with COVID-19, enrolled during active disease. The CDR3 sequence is CASSGGTYNEQFF. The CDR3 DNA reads TGTGCCAGCAGCGGGGGGACGTACAATGAGCAGTTCTTC.